This T cell receptor (beta chain) was identified during a study of CD8 T cells in Susac syndrome. Concerning this clonotype: Its antigen is still unknown.

Study-wide results and caveats: A relatively small number of individuals underwent TCR sequencing and HLA analysis.

Sequencing of TCR beta, carried out with a high-throughput approach, was applied to CD8+ and CD4+ T cells from the blood. Random-hexamer reverse transcription was applied to about 0.45 to 1 ug RNA. TCR beta CDR3 was amplified by immunoSEQ covering 54 Vbeta and 13 Jbeta. TCRdb fed the immunoSEQ multiplex PCR reads into MiXCR, producing one record per CDR3 protein. The sample includes about 110,000 distinct CDR3 sequences, 95% to 98% of them seen just once. The CDR3 spans 13 residues. Trimming left V 3 bases short and J 5 bases short, with 10 bases between. The receptor comes from a human donor in good health. Sequencing was performed on CD4+ T cells from PBMCs. The chain combines TRBV12-3 or TRBV12-4 with TRBJ1-2; no clear D. CDR3 protein: CASSFVHFYGYTF. The CDR3, as DNA: TGTGCCAGCAGTTTCGTCCATTTTTATGGCTACACCTTC.